This entry lists 28 T cell receptor beta chains sequenced from one sample in a study of shared clonotypes between healthy human individuals (dated by TCRdb to the early 2020s). The method was the immunoSEQ multiplex PCR assay. TCRdb obtained this table from immuneACCESS and retained in-frame rearrangements with V and J assigned. These tables miss some clones; where compared with another copy, unresolved V genes account for less than half of the shortfall, and the remainder is unexplained. This sample has some 1,900,000 clones in its table, and less than 95% of those were observed once. Together, the top ten hold roughly 1.2% of the sample. CD8 naive samples consisted of CD45RO-negative cells that were positively selected for CCR7, yielding a CD45RA+CCR7+ population without TemRA cells. Sequencing was done on a sample of naive CD8+ T cells sorted from blood. In light of the paper, this sample's cell subset or site label describes: CD45RA+CCR7+. These receptors came from a man aged 18 to 35 in good health.

This chain connects TRBV4-1 to TRBJ2-1, with D unclear. Trimming took 2 bases from V and 0 from J, leaving 8 bases between them. CDR1 MGHRA and CDR2 YSYEKL come from the germline V gene. The CDR3 runs to 15 residues. CDR3 amino acids: CASSQLQVSYNEQFF. DNA for the CDR3: TGCGCCAGCAGCCAACTTCAGGTCTCCTACAATGAGCAGTTCTTC.

The rearrangement links TRBV5-6 to TRBJ2-2, with D hard to call. This CDR3 spans 14 amino acids. Trimming took 4 bases from V and 3 from J, leaving 10 bases between them. Germline-derived CDR1 and CDR2 are SGHDT and YYEEEE. As DNA, the CDR3 is TGTGCCAGCAGCGTAAACCCAGACACCGGGGAGCTGTTTTTT. Its translation is CASSVNPDTGELFF.

This rearrangement joins TRBV30 to TRBJ1-4; D gene ambiguous. CDR1 is GTSNPN, CDR2 SVGIG, per germline (reference sequence). V was clipped by 6 bases and J by 4 bases, with 9 bases between them. CDR3 length: 12 residues. The CDR3 DNA is TGTGCCTGCGACACCCTTAATGAAAAACTGTTTTTT. Protein: CACDTLNEKLFF.

CDR3: CASSLDHSFPGELFF. The CDR3 bases are TGTGCCAGCAGCTTAGATCATTCGTTTCCCGGGGAGCTGTTTTTT. This chain links TRBV11-2 with TRBJ2-2; no definite D call. V shed 0 bases and J shed 6 bases, with 11 bases lying between them. This CDR3 is built from 15 residues. Germline assignment: CDR1 SGHAT and CDR2 FQNNGV.

The chain joins TRBV7-9 to TRBJ1-5, with 9 bases that match TRBD1. Per germline, CDR1 SEHNR and CDR2 FQNEAQ (reference sequence). V was pared by 3 bases and J by 6 bases, with 6 bases of the junction left unmatched. The CDR3 totals 15 residues. DNA for the CDR3: TGTGCCAGCAGCTTCAGTGGACAGGGGCCTCAGCCCCAGCATTTT. This sequence encodes CASSFSGQGPQPQHF.

As to this clone: The sample has other DNA sequences that encode this CDR3 too. The genes are TRBV9 and TRBJ2-7, with TRBD2 matching 7 bases. The CDR3 totals 14 residues. Looked up from germline, CDR1 is SGDLS and CDR2 is YYNGEE. Trimming cost V 0 bases and J 2 bases; bases outside gene matches: 2. CDR3 bases: TGTGCCAGCAGCGTAGCAGCGGGACCCTACGAGCAGTACTTC. It is translated as CASSVAAGPYEQYF.

The V call is TRBV5-6, the J call TRBJ1-2; D is unclear. Germline V gives CDR1 SGHDT, CDR2 YYEEEE. This CDR3 is 13 amino acids long. Deletions cut 6 bases from V and 0 bases from J, with 9 bases between. The CDR3 nucleotides read TGTGCCAGCACTACAAGTTCTAACTATGGCTACACCTTC. It encodes CASTTSSNYGYTF.

The chain combines TRBV14 with TRBJ2-7, with unresolved D. Germline CDR1 and CDR2: SGHDN and FVKESK. Trimming stripped 5 bases from V and 6 bases from J, with 14 bases between. The CDR3 has 13 amino acids. The CDR3 is CASSARTFREQYF. The CDR3 DNA sequence: TGTGCCAGCAGCGCAAGGACCTTTCGCGAGCAGTACTTC.

The V call is TRBV11-2, the J call TRBJ1-1; 7 positions match TRBD1. The CDR3 runs to 14 residues. Germline values: CDR1 SGHAT, CDR2 FQNNGV. V lost 5 bases and J lost 5; bases outside the gene matches: 8. The CDR3 loop is CASSPAGGTTEAFF. The CDR3 region has the DNA TGTGCCAGCAGCCCTGCAGGGGGTACGACTGAAGCTTTCTTT. Together with reference TRBV11-2 and TRBJ1-1, the CDR3 gives the full variable domain: EAGVAQSPRYKIIEKRQSVAFWCNPISGHATLYWYQQILGQGPKLLIQFQNNGVVDDSQLPKDRFSAERLKGVDSTLKIQPAKLEDSAVYLCASSPAGGTTEAFFGQGTRLTVV.

The genes are TRBV7-9 and TRBJ1-5, with a tentative D call TRBD1 (6 bases). The CDR3 is made up of 15 amino acids. Germline loops: CDR1 SEHNR, CDR2 FQNEAQ (reference sequence). V was trimmed by 5 bases and J by 5 bases, leaving 16 bases between them. For the CDR3, the DNA is TGTGCCAGCAGCGCAGGGAAGGGGGGTTATCAGCCCCAGCATTTT. Its translation: CASSAGKGGYQPQHF.

This chain uses TRBV6-5 with TRBJ2-3; 10 bases are shared with TRBD2. V was pared by 6 bases and J by 1 base, with 4 bases of the junction left unmatched. The CDR3 runs 15 residues. Germline CDR1 and CDR2: MNHEY and SVGAGI. Written as DNA, the CDR3 is TGTGCCAGCAGCCGAGCGGGAGGGGGCACAGATACGCAGTATTTT. Its translation: CASSRAGGGTDTQYF.

The chain has TRBV6-4 and TRBJ2-7; 9 nucleotides line up with TRBD2. Trimming removed 1 base from V and 2 bases from J; junction bases left unmatched: 6. Germline V gene sequence: CDR1 MRHNA, CDR2 SNTAGT. The CDR3 length is 16 residues. Here the CDR3 DNA reads TGTGCCAGCAGTGACTATCGAGCGGGAGGCCCCTACGAGCAGTACTTC. It specifies CASSDYRAGGPYEQYF.

This chain joins TRBV30 and TRBJ1-5; D remains ambiguous. Germline assignment: CDR1 GTSNPN and CDR2 SVGIG (reference sequence). The CDR3 length is 13 residues. V was clipped by 3 bases and J by 0 bases, with 6 bases between them. The CDR3 region has the DNA TGTGCCTGGAGCTATCGTAGCAATCAGCCCCAGCATTTT. As protein: CAWSYRSNQPQHF.

This rearrangement joins TRBV6-5 to TRBJ2-2; weak D call: TRBD2 (5 bases). Germline V gene data show CDR1 as MNHEY and CDR2 as SVGAGI. The CDR3 runs to 14 residues. The V gene lost 1 base and the J gene lost 8 bases, with 11 bases spanning the gap. CDR3 loop: CASSYYSGSGELFF. CDR3 coding DNA: TGTGCCAGCAGTTACTACTCGGGGTCAGGGGAGCTGTTTTTT.

About this clone itself: The same CDR3 also results from other DNA sequences found in this sample. The V and J genes are TRBV7-3 and TRBJ2-1, with D possibly TRBD2 on 6 matching bases. Germline V lookup: CDR1 SGHTA, CDR2 FQGTGA. V lost 5 bases and J lost 0, with 11 bases in between. This CDR3 has 15 residues. The DNA of the CDR3 is TGTGCCAGCAGCCCCCAGGGAGGCTCCTACAATGAGCAGTTCTTC. As protein: CASSPQGGSYNEQFF.

The CDR3 loop reads CASSLGALSDQPQHF. The CDR3 DNA follows: TGTGCCAGTAGTCTCGGGGCTTTATCGGATCAGCCCCAGCATTTT. This chain links TRBV19 with TRBJ1-5, with D perhaps matching TRBD1 (5 bases). Trimming pared 5 bases from V and 5 bases from J, leaving 16 bases between. Germline values: CDR1 LNHDA, CDR2 SQIVND (reference sequence). The CDR3 sequence is 15 residues long.

As for this clone: This CDR3 is also generated by other DNA sequences in the sample. This chain connects TRBV9 to TRBJ2-7; D might be TRBD2 (5 bases). V gave up 0 bases and J gave up 0 bases, with 10 bases separating them. From germline, CDR1 is SGDLS and CDR2 YYNGEE. CDR3 length: 15 residues. CDR3 loop: CASSVGPGSSYEQYF. CDR3 sequence (DNA): TGTGCCAGCAGCGTAGGTCCGGGGAGCTCCTACGAGCAGTACTTC.

This clone was recorded only once. J is TRBJ2-7 and V is TRBV5-6; D assignment may be TRBD1 or TRBD2 (5 bases each). The CDR3 is made up of 15 amino acids. The germline V gene has CDR1 SGHDT and CDR2 YYEEEE. The V end lost 0 bases, the J end lost 3 bases, and 13 bases lay between the germline ends. The CDR3 DNA is TGTGCCAGCAGCTTGGGGACACGGGAAAACTACGAGCAGTACTTC. Protein: CASSLGTRENYEQYF. Drawing the rest from reference TRBV5-6 and TRBJ2-7, the complete variable domain is DAGVTQSPTHLIKTRGQQVTLRCSPKSGHDTVSWYQQALGQGPQFIFQYYEEEERQRGNFPDRFSGHQFPNYSSELNVNALLLGDSALYLCASSLGTRENYEQYFGPGTRLTVT.

The chain links TRBV13 to TRBJ2-1; D unclear. There are 16 residues in the CDR3. The V gene's germline CDR1 is PRHDT and CDR2 FYEKMQ (reference sequence). Trimming pared 5 bases from V and 0 bases from J, leaving 14 bases between. The CDR3 loop is CASSPSTMGSYNEQFF. CDR3 DNA: TGTGCCAGCAGCCCATCTACGATGGGCTCCTACAATGAGCAGTTCTTC.

The chain links TRBV2 to TRBJ2-3; TRBD1 matches 8 bases. The V segment lost 1 base and the J segment 4 bases; nucleotides outside the gene matches: 4. The CDR3 loop spans 15 amino acids. The germline V gene encodes CDR1 SNHLY and CDR2 FYNNEI. The CDR3, as DNA: TGTGCCAGCAGTGAAGTCAGGACAGGGCCAGATACGCAGTATTTT. Its protein is CASSEVRTGPDTQYF. The whole variable domain, filled in from reference TRBV2 and TRBJ2-3, reads EPEVTQTPSHQVTQMGQEVILRCVPISNHLYFYWYRQILGQKVEFLVSFYNNEISEKSEIFDDQFSVERPDGSNFTLKIRSTKLEDSAMYFCASSEVRTGPDTQYFGPGTRLTVL.

On this clone itself: The same CDR3 arises from other DNA sequences in this sample as well. The rearrangement joins TRBV4-1 to TRBJ2-7, with 10 bases lining up with TRBD1. After removal of 6 bases from V and 5 bases from J, the junction contained 4 bases not matched to a gene. The CDR3 is 13 amino acids. Germline V gene sequence: CDR1 MGHRA, CDR2 YSYEKL. CDR3 protein: CASSRDRGHEQYF. The CDR3 DNA reads TGCGCCAGCAGTCGGGACAGGGGCCACGAGCAGTACTTC.

J is TRBJ2-7 and V is TRBV4-1; 14 nucleotides line up with TRBD2. This CDR3 spans 14 amino acids. V was clipped by 4 bases and J by 6 bases; unmatched bases: 2. In germline, CDR1 is MGHRA, CDR2 YSYEKL. Written as DNA, the CDR3 is TGCGCCAGCAGCCGACTAGCGGGAGGGGTCGAGCAGTACTTC. Protein product: CASSRLAGGVEQYF.

This chain connects TRBV12-5 to TRBJ2-7, with TRBD1 matching over 7 bases. With V trimmed by 2 bases and J by 0 bases, 7 bases remained unmatched. This CDR3 is 16 amino acids long. Germline V gives CDR1 LGHNT, CDR2 FRNRAP. CDR3 sequence (DNA): TGTGCTAGTGGTTTGTCCCAGGGGGTTACCTCCTACGAGCAGTACTTC. Its translation: CASGLSQGVTSYEQYF.

To note about this clone: The sample has other DNA sequences that encode this CDR3 too. J is TRBJ1-1 and V is TRBV28; a possible D gene is TRBD1 (6 bases). Germline loops: CDR1 MDHEN, CDR2 SYDVKM. V was cut by 3 bases and J by 5 bases, with 10 bases left in between. This CDR3 is 13 amino acids long. The CDR3: CASSFRGGTEAFF. The CDR3 DNA reads TGTGCCAGCAGTTTCAGGGGTGGAACTGAAGCTTTCTTT.

The chain joins TRBV5-1 to TRBJ2-7; the D gene could be TRBD1 or TRBD2 (5 bases each). V was pared by 4 bases and J by 7 bases, with 12 bases between. The CDR3 has 12 amino acids. Germline assignment: CDR1 SGHRS and CDR2 YFSETQ. CDR3 nucleotides: TGCGCCAGCAGCCCCGGGACCCGGGAGCAGTACTTC. This gives the protein CASSPGTREQYF.

V and J are TRBV6-1 and TRBJ1-1, with 7 positions matching TRBD1. J lost 0 bases, V lost 4 bases, and 5 bases had no gene match. This CDR3 spans 15 amino acids. From germline, CDR1 is MNHNS and CDR2 SASEGT. CDR3 protein: CASSGLTGLNTEAFF. CDR3 coding DNA: TGTGCCAGCAGTGGCCTGACAGGGCTGAACACTGAAGCTTTCTTT.

This clone was counted a single time. The CDR3 bases are TGCGCCAGCAGCCAAGTCTCCGGGACAGGCTACGAGCAGTACTTC. It codes for CASSQVSGTGYEQYF. The chain uses TRBV4-1 and TRBJ2-7; 8 nucleotides align to TRBD1. The CDR3 consists of 15 residues. The junction had 5 bases not matched to a gene; V was cut back by 1 base and J by 3 bases. Germline V CDR1 and CDR2: MGHRA, YSYEKL.

The rearrangement links TRBV29-1 to TRBJ2-3, with 7 bases aligning to TRBD2. V dropped 6 bases and J dropped 2; count of bases not matched to a gene: 14. CDR3 length equals 16 residues. The germline gives CDR1 SQVTM, CDR2 ANQGSEA. The CDR3 bases are TGCAGCGTCACCTGGGGGGGACGGGGTATCACAGATACGCAGTATTTT. This codes for CSVTWGGRGITDTQYF.